The clone carrying this T cell receptor (beta chain) has only one observation. This CDR3 is also generated by other DNA sequences in the sample. This sample is drawn from a study of blood T cell repertoires in COVID-19. Study details: COVID-19 samples collected from the United States, Italy and Spain covered acute and convalescent phases.

Only in-frame clones appear in the TCRdb table, and some are missing; sequencing was by immunoSEQ multiplex PCR. The repertoire has a few hundred thousand clones, about 90% of them found once; the top ten carry about 1.5%. Material: PBMCs or T cells enriched from blood (not recorded which). The receptor's source is a young man who had recovered from COVID-19.

In DNA form, the CDR3 reads TGTGCCAGCTCACCTCGACAGGGGGCCAACACTGAAGCTTTCTTT. Encoded protein: CASSPRQGANTEAFF. The chain is built from TRBV18 and TRBJ1-1; 10 bases are shared with TRBD1. With 3 bases clipped from V and 2 bases from J, the junction kept 3 bases outside the gene matches. This CDR3 region has 15 residues. The germline gives CDR1 KGHSH, CDR2 LQKENI.